This T cell receptor (beta chain) came from a study of spatial heterogeneity in lung cancer. The wider study: Detected sequences consistently included more beta-chain ones than alpha-chain ones. Study-wide findings and caveats: The number of expanded tumor alpha and beta chains correlated with mutation number.

The CDR3 covers 15 residues. CDR1 is WNHNN, CDR2 SYGVQD, per germline (reference sequence). V lost 2 bases and J lost 6; bases outside the gene matches: 7. Every TCR cDNA molecule bore a unique molecular identifier. One entry per CDR3 protein results from TCRdb running MiXCR on the 5' RACE reads. The profile shows several thousand distinct CDR3 sequences, 15% to 20% of them singletons. This clonotype is labeled as medium-sized. The antigen is undetermined. Time point here: sample taken at primary tumor resection. Frozen PBMC, nontumor lung or tumor provided whole RNA, which was sequenced unsorted. This TCR came from a female donor with early-stage non-small cell lung cancer. This chain connects TRBV10-1 to TRBJ2-7, with 10 bases fitting TRBD1. Sequencing used lung tumor tissue, obtained at surgery. CDR3 protein: CASSELRQGASEQYF. DNA for the CDR3: TGCGCCAGCAGTGAGCTGCGACAGGGGGCTTCCGAGCAGTACTTC.